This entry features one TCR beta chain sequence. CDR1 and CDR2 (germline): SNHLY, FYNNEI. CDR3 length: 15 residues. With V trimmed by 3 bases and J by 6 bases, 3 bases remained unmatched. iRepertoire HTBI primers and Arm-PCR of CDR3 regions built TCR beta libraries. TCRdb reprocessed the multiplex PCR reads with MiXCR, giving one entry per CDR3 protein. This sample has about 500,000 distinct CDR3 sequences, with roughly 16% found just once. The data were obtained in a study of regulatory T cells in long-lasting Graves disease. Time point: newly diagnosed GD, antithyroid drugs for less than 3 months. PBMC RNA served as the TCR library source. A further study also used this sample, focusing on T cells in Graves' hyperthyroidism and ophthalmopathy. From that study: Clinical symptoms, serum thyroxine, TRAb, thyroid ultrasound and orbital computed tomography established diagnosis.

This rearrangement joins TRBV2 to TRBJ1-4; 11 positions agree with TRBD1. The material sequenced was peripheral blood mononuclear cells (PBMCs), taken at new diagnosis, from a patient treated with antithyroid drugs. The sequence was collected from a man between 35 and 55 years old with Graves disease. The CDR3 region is CASSEDRGRYEKLFF. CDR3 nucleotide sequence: TGTGCCAGCAGTGAGGACAGGGGGCGTTATGAAAAACTGTTTTTT.